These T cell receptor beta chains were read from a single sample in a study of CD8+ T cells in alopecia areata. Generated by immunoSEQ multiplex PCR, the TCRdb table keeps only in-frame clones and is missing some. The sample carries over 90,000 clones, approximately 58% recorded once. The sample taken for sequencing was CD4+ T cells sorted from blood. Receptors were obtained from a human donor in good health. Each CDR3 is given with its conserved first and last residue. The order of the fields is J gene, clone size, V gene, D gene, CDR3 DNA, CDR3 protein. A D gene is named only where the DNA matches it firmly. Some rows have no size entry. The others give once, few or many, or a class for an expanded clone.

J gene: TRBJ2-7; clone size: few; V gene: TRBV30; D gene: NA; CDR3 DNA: TGTGCCTTATTTGACAGGCTGTGGAACGAGCAGTACTTC; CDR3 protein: CALFDRLWNEQYF
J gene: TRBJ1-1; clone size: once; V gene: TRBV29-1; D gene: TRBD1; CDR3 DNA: TGCAGCGTTGCCGGACGCACAGGGGGCGGGGAAGCTTTCTTT; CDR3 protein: CSVAGRTGGGEAFF
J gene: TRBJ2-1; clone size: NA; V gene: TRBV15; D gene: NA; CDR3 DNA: TGTGCCACCGCTATTAGGGCGCGGGACAATGAGCAGTTCTTC; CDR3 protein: CATAIRARDNEQFF
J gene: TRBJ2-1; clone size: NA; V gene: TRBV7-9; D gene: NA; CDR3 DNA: TGTGCCAGCAGCCCCGGGGGCGACTCCTACAATGAGCAGTTCTTC; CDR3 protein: CASSPGGDSYNEQFF
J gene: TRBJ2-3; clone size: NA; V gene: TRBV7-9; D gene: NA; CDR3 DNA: TGTGCCAGCAGCTTAGATCCGCTTACGCAGTATTTT; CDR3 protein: CASSLDPLTQYF
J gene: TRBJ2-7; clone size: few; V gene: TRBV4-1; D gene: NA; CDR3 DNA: TGCGCCAGCAGCCGTTCTGCTTTAGAGGGGTACGAGCAGTACTTC; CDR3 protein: CASSRSALEGYEQYF
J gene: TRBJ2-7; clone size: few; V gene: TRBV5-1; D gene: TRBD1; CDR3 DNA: TGCGCCAGCAGCTTGCTACCGGACAGGACCTACGAGCAGTACTTC; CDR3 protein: CASSLLPDRTYEQYF
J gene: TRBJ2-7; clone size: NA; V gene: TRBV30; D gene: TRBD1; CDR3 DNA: TGTGCCTGGAGGGATAAGGGACAGGGCTACGAGCAGTACTTC; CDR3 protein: CAWRDKGQGYEQYF
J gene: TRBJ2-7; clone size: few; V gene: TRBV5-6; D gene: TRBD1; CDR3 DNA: TGTGCCAGCAGCTACTGGACCGGGCAGGGGGCTAAGTACTTC; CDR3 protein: CASSYWTGQGAKYF
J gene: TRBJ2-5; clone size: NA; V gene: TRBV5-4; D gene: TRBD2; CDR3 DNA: TGTGCCAGCAGCTTCACGGGACTAGCGGGAAGGGGGGAGACCCAGTACTTC; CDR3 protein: CASSFTGLAGRGETQYF
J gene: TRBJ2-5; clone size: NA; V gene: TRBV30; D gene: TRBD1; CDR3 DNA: TGTGCCTGTATACCGGGACAGGGAACCCAAGAGACCCAGTACTTC; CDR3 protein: CACIPGQGTQETQYF
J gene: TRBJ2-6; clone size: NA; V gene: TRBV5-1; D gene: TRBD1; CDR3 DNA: TGCGCCAGCAGCTTAGGGGACAGACCTGGGGCCAACGTCCTGACTTTC; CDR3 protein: CASSLGDRPGANVLTF
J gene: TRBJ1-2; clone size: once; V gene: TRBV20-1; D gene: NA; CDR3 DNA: TGCAGTGCCTCGGGGGACTATGGCTACACCTTC; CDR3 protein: CSASGDYGYTF
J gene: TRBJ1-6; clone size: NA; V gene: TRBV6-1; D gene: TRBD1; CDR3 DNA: TGTGCCAGCAGGAACAGGGGTCTGTATTCACCCCTCCACTTT; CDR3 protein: CASRNRGLYSPLHF
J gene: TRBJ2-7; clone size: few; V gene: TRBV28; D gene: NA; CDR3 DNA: TGTGCCAGCAGCGATCGGGTGCTTCCCTACGAGCAGTACTTC; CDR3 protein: CASSDRVLPYEQYF
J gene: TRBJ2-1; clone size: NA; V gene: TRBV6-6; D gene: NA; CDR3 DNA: TGTGCCAGCAGCACCCCCGAGGGGCTCAATGAGCAGTTCTTC; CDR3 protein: CASSTPEGLNEQFF
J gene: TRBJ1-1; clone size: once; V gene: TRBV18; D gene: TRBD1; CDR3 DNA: TGTGCCAGCTCACCAACAGGGGTAAGGGGATTTCGCACTGAAGCTTTCTTT; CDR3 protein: CASSPTGVRGFRTEAFF
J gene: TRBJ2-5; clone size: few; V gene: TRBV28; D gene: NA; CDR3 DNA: TGTGCCAGCAGCCGGCTGATTTCCGGGACCGGAGGTGGGGAGACCCAGTACTTC; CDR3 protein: CASSRLISGTGGGETQYF
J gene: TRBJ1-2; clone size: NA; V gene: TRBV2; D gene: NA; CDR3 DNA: TGTGCCAGCAGTGAAGCCCCGGGACTGACAAGTAGCTACACCTTC; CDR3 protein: CASSEAPGLTSSYTF
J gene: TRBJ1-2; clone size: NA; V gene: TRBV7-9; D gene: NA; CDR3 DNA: TGTGCCAGCAGCTTAGAGCTAAACTATGGCTACACCTTC; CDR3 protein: CASSLELNYGYTF
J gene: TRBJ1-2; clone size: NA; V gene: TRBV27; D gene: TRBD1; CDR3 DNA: TGTGCCAGCAGTCCGGACAGGAGGAACTATGGCTACACCTTC; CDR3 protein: CASSPDRRNYGYTF
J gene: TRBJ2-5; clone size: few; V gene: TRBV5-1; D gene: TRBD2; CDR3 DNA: TGCGCCAGCAGCGTAGCGGGGTCGTGGGAGACCCAGTACTTC; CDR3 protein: CASSVAGSWETQYF
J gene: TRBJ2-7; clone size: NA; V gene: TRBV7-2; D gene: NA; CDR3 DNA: TGTGCCAGCAGCTTAGTGGGGACTCCATCCGGGGAGCAGTACTTC; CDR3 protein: CASSLVGTPSGEQYF
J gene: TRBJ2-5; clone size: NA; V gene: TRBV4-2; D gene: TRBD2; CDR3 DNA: TGTGCCAGCAGTAACGGACTAGCAAGGACCCAGTACTTC; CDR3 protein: CASSNGLARTQYF
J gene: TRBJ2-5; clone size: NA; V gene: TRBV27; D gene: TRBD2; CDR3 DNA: TGTGCCAGCAGTCCCCACGGGGGGTTCGAGACCCAGTACTTC; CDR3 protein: CASSPHGGFETQYF
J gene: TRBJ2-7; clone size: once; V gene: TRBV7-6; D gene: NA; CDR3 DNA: TGTGCCAGCAGCTTAGAAACCCGAGTAGGCCGGAACGAGCAGTACTTC; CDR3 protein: CASSLETRVGRNEQYF